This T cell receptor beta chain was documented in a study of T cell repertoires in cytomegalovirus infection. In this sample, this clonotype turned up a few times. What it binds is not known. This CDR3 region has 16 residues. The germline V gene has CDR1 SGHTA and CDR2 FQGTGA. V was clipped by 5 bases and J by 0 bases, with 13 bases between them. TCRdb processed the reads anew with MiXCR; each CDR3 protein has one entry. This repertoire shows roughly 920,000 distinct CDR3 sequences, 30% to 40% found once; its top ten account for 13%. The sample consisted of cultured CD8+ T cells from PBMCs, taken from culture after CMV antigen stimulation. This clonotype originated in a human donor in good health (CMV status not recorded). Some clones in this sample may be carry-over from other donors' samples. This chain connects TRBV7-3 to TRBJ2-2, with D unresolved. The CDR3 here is CASSHSGRSNTGELFF. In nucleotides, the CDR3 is TGTGCCAGCAGCCACTCCGGACGGTCGAACACCGGGGAGCTGTTTTTT.